This T cell receptor beta chain was profiled in a study of glioma-infiltrating T cells after dendritic cell vaccination. Study context: Dendritic cell vaccination trial patients had either newly diagnosed or recurrent glioblastoma. Three intradermal dendritic cell vaccine injections were given every two weeks.

Input was around 2.1 ug genomic DNA, or all available if less. Only in-frame clones appear in the TCRdb table, and some are missing; sequencing was by immunoSEQ multiplex PCR. This sample carries 90,000 to 95,000 clones, roughly four fifths of them seen once, and the ten largest clones take roughly 2%. The time point: after dendritic cell vaccination, including at tumor progression/relapse. Only patients with spare fresh-frozen tumor and over two years of follow-up were included. The material was blood, obtained after dendritic cell vaccination. This TCR derives from a human donor with glioblastoma.

CDR3 amino acids: CASSESGFNQPQHF. The DNA for the CDR3 is TGCGCCAGCAGTGAGTCCGGGTTCAATCAGCCCCAGCATTTT. The chain links TRBV10-1 to TRBJ1-5; no reliable D call. This CDR3 comprises 14 residues. Germline V lookup: CDR1 WNHNN, CDR2 SYGVQD (reference sequence). Trimming stripped 0 bases from V and 3 bases from J, with 6 bases between.